The next 21 T cell receptor beta chains were all read from a single sample in a study of shared clonotypes between healthy human individuals. Assay: immunoSEQ multiplex PCR; the TCRdb copy retains only in-frame clones and omits some. Of hundreds of thousands of clones listed, 96% are singletons. Only CD45RO-negative cells positively selected for CCR7 counted as naive CD8 cells, so terminally differentiated effector memory CD45RA+ cells were excluded. Sequenced: naive CD8+ T cells sorted from blood. Receptors originate from a woman in her 30s in good health.

For this clone: Other nucleotide sequences in the sample specify the same CDR3. This sequence joins TRBV27 and TRBJ2-7; 14 nucleotides align to TRBD2. This CDR3 comprises 14 residues. The ends lost 6 bases at V and 3 bases at J; junction bases unmatched: 1. Germline-derived CDR1 and CDR2 are MNHEY and SMNVEV (reference sequence). The CDR3 region is CASSGTSGSYEQYF. The CDR3, as DNA: TGTGCCAGCAGCGGGACTAGCGGGAGCTACGAGCAGTACTTC.

The rearrangement joins TRBV4-1 to TRBJ2-7; 7 bases fit TRBD1. The CDR3 totals 13 residues. V gave up 4 bases and J gave up 2 bases; unmatched junction bases: 2. Germline V lookup: CDR1 MGHRA, CDR2 YSYEKL. The CDR3 DNA follows: TGCGCCAGCAGCCCGGGACAGCCCTACGAGCAGTACTTC. This sequence encodes CASSPGQPYEQYF.

The CDR3 sequence: CASSLAGSNYGYTF. In nucleotides, the CDR3 is TGTGCCAGCAGTTTAGCAGGGTCCAACTATGGCTACACCTTC. The rearrangement uses TRBV27 and TRBJ1-2; TRBD1 is a possible D gene (5 bases). Trimming shortened V by 2 bases and J by 2 bases, and 9 bases separated the two germline ends. This CDR3 has 14 amino acids. CDR1 MNHEY and CDR2 SMNVEV come from the germline V gene (reference sequence).

This chain links TRBV27 with TRBJ2-4, with TRBD1 matching 7 bases. After removal of 5 bases from V and 0 bases from J, the junction contained 10 bases not matched to a gene. This CDR3 comprises 17 residues. CDR1 and CDR2 (germline): MNHEY, SMNVEV (reference sequence). CDR3 sequence: CASSKVPGQIAKNIQYF. CDR3 coding DNA: TGTGCCAGCAGTAAAGTTCCGGGACAGATAGCCAAAAACATTCAGTACTTC.

The chain's CDR3 is CATSIGVRETQYF. The CDR3 nucleotides are TGTGCCACCAGCATCGGGGTTCGAGAGACCCAGTACTTC. V gene TRBV15 combines with J gene TRBJ2-5; a weak D match, TRBD2 (5 bases). CDR1 is LNHNV, CDR2 YYDKDF, per germline (reference sequence). The CDR3 has 13 amino acids. V gave up 4 bases and J gave up 4 bases, with 10 bases separating them.

V and J are TRBV5-1 and TRBJ2-1, with D tentatively TRBD1 or TRBD2 (7 bases each). Germline CDR1 SGHRS, CDR2 YFSETQ. The V end lost 4 bases, the J end lost 7 bases, and 21 bases lay between the germline ends. This CDR3 contains 16 residues. The CDR3 coding sequence is TGCGCCAGCAGCCCCCGAACAGGGGAGGGGGGAAATGAGCAGTTCTTC. It yields the protein CASSPRTGEGGNEQFF.

The V and J genes are TRBV13 and TRBJ1-1; 7 nucleotides line up with TRBD1. This CDR3 has 14 amino acids. Germline V gene sequence: CDR1 PRHDT, CDR2 FYEKMQ (reference sequence). V gave up 5 bases and J gave up 7 bases; unmatched junction bases: 10. This CDR3 reads CASSPGTGDGEAFF. The CDR3 DNA reads TGTGCCAGCAGCCCCGGAACAGGGGACGGTGAAGCTTTCTTT.

The chain links TRBV6-5 to TRBJ1-1, with 7 bases that match TRBD1. Germline CDR1 MNHEY, CDR2 SVGAGI. The CDR3 is made up of 13 amino acids. The V and J ends lost 6 bases and 3 bases, in that order; junction bases with no gene match: 4. The CDR3 nucleotides are TGTGCCAGCAGCGGGGGACAGCACACTGAAGCTTTCTTT. This gives the protein CASSGGQHTEAFF.

The chain links TRBV7-9 to TRBJ2-1; 10 nucleotides agree with TRBD2. The CDR3 spans 15 residues. After removal of 5 bases from V and 6 bases from J, the junction contained 7 bases not matched to a gene. CDR1 is SEHNR and CDR2 is FQNEAQ in the germline V gene (reference sequence). DNA for the CDR3: TGTGCCAGCAGCCTTAGCGGGAGGAGTGCCAATGAGCAGTTCTTC. Protein: CASSLSGRSANEQFF. The variable domain in full, with the rest retrieved from reference TRBV7-9 and TRBJ2-1, is DTGVSQNPRHKITKRGQNVTFRCDPISEHNRLYWYRQTLGQGPEFLTYFQNEAQLEKSRLLSDRFSAERPKGSFSTLEIQRTEQGDSAMYLCASSLSGRSANEQFFGPGTRLTVL.

The genes are TRBV2 and TRBJ2-1; D is undetermined. The CDR3 length is 15 residues. Germline V lookup: CDR1 SNHLY, CDR2 FYNNEI. V lost 8 bases and J lost 6, with 20 bases in between. The DNA for the CDR3 is TGTGCCAGCGAAGGACCGCCAGGCATCCTCAATGAGCAGTTCTTC. It yields the protein CASEGPPGILNEQFF. Full variable domain (remainder filled in from reference TRBV2 and TRBJ2-1): EPEVTQTPSHQVTQMGQEVILRCVPISNHLYFYWYRQILGQKVEFLVSFYNNEISEKSEIFDDQFSVERPDGSNFTLKIRSTKLEDSAMYFCASEGPPGILNEQFFGPGTRLTVL.

As concerns this clone: Other DNA sequences in this specimen translate into the identical CDR3. V is TRBV28 and J is TRBJ2-7; no firm D call. Germline lookup yields CDR1 MDHEN and CDR2 SYDVKM. This CDR3 is 14 amino acids long. Trimming took off 3 bases at V and 4 bases at J, with 13 bases between the two ends. The CDR3 DNA follows: TGTGCCAGCAGTTTCCCCGGAAGGCCTTACGAGCAGTACTTC. It translates to CASSFPGRPYEQYF.

The chain has TRBV5-6 and TRBJ1-5; D uncertain. Trimming removed 2 bases at V and 2 bases at J, with 17 bases between. Looked up from germline, CDR1 is SGHDT and CDR2 is YYEEEE. The CDR3 consists of 17 residues. CDR3 sequence: CASSFSLGVLGNQPQHF. The DNA for the CDR3 is TGTGCCAGCAGCTTTAGTTTAGGCGTTCTCGGCAATCAGCCCCAGCATTTT.

The chain carries TRBV7-9 and TRBJ2-1, with 7 bases matching TRBD1. CDR1 and CDR2 from the germline V gene are SEHNR and FQNEAQ (reference sequence). This CDR3 comprises 14 residues. J lost 9 bases, V lost 4 bases, and 9 bases had no gene match. The CDR3 bases are TGTGCCAGCAGCTCCCTTACAGGGGACGGTGAGCAGTTCTTC. This codes for CASSSLTGDGEQFF.

The rearrangement uses TRBV28 and TRBJ1-2, with 7 bases aligning to TRBD1. The CDR3 is 12 amino acids. Germline V lookup: CDR1 MDHEN, CDR2 SYDVKM. The V gene end was trimmed by 5 bases and the J gene end by 6 bases; junction bases not matched to a gene: 3. The CDR3 DNA follows: TGTGCCAGCAGTCGCACAGGGGATGGCTACACCTTC. Translated, it gives CASSRTGDGYTF.

This clone was seen only a few times. The chain uses TRBV19 and TRBJ1-1; D may be TRBD1 (6 bases). Germline CDR1 LNHDA, CDR2 SQIVND (reference sequence). The V gene lost 3 bases and the J gene lost 3 bases, with 17 bases spanning the gap. The CDR3 has 16 residues. Here the CDR3 reads CASSMLQGVLDTEAFF. The CDR3 bases are TGTGCCAGTAGTATGCTACAGGGAGTGCTGGACACTGAAGCTTTCTTT. The full variable domain, in which reference TRBV19 and TRBJ1-1 provide the parts outside the CDR3, is DGGITQSPKYLFRKEGQNVTLSCEQNLNHDAMYWYRQDPGQGLRLIYYSQIVNDFQKGDIAEGYSVSREKKESFPLTVTSAQKNPTAFYLCASSMLQGVLDTEAFFGQGTRLTVV.

The rearrangement uses TRBV15 and TRBJ2-5; a possible D gene is TRBD2 (6 bases). The V end lost 0 bases, the J end lost 2 bases, and 10 bases lay between the germline ends. The CDR3 totals 15 residues. From germline, CDR1 is LNHNV and CDR2 YYDKDF (reference sequence). CDR3 sequence: CATSRDRGTQETQYF. The CDR3 DNA is TGTGCCACCAGCAGAGATCGCGGGACTCAAGAGACCCAGTACTTC.

In DNA, the CDR3 is TGTGCCAGCAGTTTGCGACAGCTTGAAGCTTTCTTT. The encoded protein is CASSLRQLEAFF. The chain employs TRBV28 and TRBJ1-1; a possible D gene is TRBD1 (5 bases). Per the germline V gene, CDR1 is MDHEN and CDR2 is SYDVKM. V was clipped by 3 bases and J by 7 bases, with 9 bases between them. The CDR3 extends over 12 amino acids.

The rearrangement joins TRBV7-6 to TRBJ1-1, with no clear D. V shed 4 bases and J shed 1 base, with 7 bases lying between them. There are 13 residues in the CDR3. Germline lookup yields CDR1 SGHVS and CDR2 FNYEAQ. CDR3 protein: CASSSEKNTEAFF. The CDR3 nucleotides are TGTGCCAGCAGCTCAGAAAAGAACACTGAAGCTTTCTTT.

This chain links TRBV5-4 with TRBJ2-7, with TRBD1 as a possible D gene (5 bases). The CDR3 totals 14 residues. In germline, CDR1 is SGHNT, CDR2 YYREEE (reference sequence). V was trimmed by 2 bases and J by 5 bases, leaving 14 bases between them. The CDR3 loop is CASSFEAGLNEQYF. For the CDR3, the DNA is TGTGCCAGCAGCTTCGAGGCAGGGCTCAACGAGCAGTACTTC. Full variable domain (outside the CDR3, taken from reference TRBV5-4 and TRBJ2-7): ETGVTQSPTHLIKTRGQQVTLRCSSQSGHNTVSWYQQALGQGPQFIFQYYREEENGRGNFPPRFSGLQFPNYSSELNVNALELDDSALYLCASSFEAGLNEQYFGPGTRLTVT.

This rearrangement joins TRBV13 to TRBJ1-2; D may be TRBD1 (6 bases). CDR3 size: 13 residues. Trimming took off 5 bases at V and 7 bases at J, with 14 bases between the two ends. CDR1 is PRHDT, CDR2 FYEKMQ, per germline (reference sequence). CDR3 sequence: CASSPEQGGGYTF. The DNA of the CDR3 is TGTGCCAGCAGCCCCGAACAGGGCGGTGGCTACACCTTC.

V and J are TRBV5-8 and TRBJ1-4, with 7 positions matching TRBD1. The CDR3 totals 16 residues. CDR1 SGHTS and CDR2 YDEGEE come from the germline V gene. Germline trimming cut 3 bases from V and 0 bases from J; bases unmatched to any gene: 5. CDR3 sequence reads: CASSSVGGATNEKLFF. The CDR3 DNA reads TGTGCCAGCAGCTCCGTAGGGGGCGCAACTAATGAAAAACTGTTTTTT.